One and the same sample provided the 5 T cell receptor beta chains below, sequenced in a study of cytomegalovirus exposure and HLA in healthy donors (dated by TCRdb to 2015 to 2018). Library construction relied on the immunoSEQ multiplex PCR assay. A mixture of 60 forward primers for TCR Vbeta segments and 13 reverse primers for TCR Jbeta segments was used in the multiplex PCR. The immuneACCESS repertoire file appears here via TCRdb, limited to in-frame rearrangements. These files lack a portion of the clones; in checked studies, under half of the deficit traces to unresolved V genes, and the cause of the others is not known. Within this sample are some 180,000 clones, with approximately 80% of them counted one time only. 2.5% to 3.5% of the sample is in the top ten clones. Sequenced material: PBMCs. The receptors were sampled from a woman under 40 in good health and CMV-seronegative.

The V call is TRBV5-1, the J call TRBJ2-3; TRBD1 agrees at 8 bases. The junction had 6 bases not matched to a gene; V was cut back by 3 bases and J by 0 bases. The germline V gene has CDR1 SGHRS and CDR2 YFSETQ. The CDR3 has 16 residues. CDR3 sequence (DNA): TGCGCCAGCAGCTGGGGCCAGGGGGCTAGCACAGATACGCAGTATTTT. It is translated as CASSWGQGASTDTQYF.

The J gene is TRBJ2-7, the V gene TRBV9, with D maybe TRBD2 (5 bases). V lost 0 bases to trimming and J lost 5 bases, with 12 bases between them. There are 14 residues in the CDR3. CDR1 and CDR2 from the germline V gene are SGDLS and YYNGEE. CDR3 coding DNA: TGTGCCAGCAGCGTAGAACTAGTGGGTAACGAGCAGTACTTC. Translated, it gives CASSVELVGNEQYF.

The V call is TRBV4-1, the J call TRBJ2-2; D might be TRBD1 (5 bases). This CDR3 contains 15 residues. Per germline, CDR1 MGHRA and CDR2 YSYEKL. The V end lost 3 bases, the J end lost 2 bases, and 10 bases lay between the germline ends. The CDR3 DNA reads TGCGCCAGCAGCCAGCGACAGACAAACACCGGGGAGCTGTTTTTT. Encoded protein: CASSQRQTNTGELFF.

The chain has TRBV7-9 and TRBJ1-1; tentatively, D is TRBD1 (5 bases). There are 15 residues in the CDR3. Trimming stripped 7 bases from V and 1 base from J, with 16 bases between. Germline values: CDR1 SEHNR, CDR2 FQNEAQ (reference sequence). The chain's CDR3 is CASTTPLGPNTEAFF. CDR3 in DNA: TGTGCCAGCACCACCCCGCTGGGGCCGAACACTGAAGCTTTCTTT.

The rearrangement uses TRBV21-1 and TRBJ1-2; TRBD1 was called by the table and not checked on the DNA. TRBV21-1 is a known pseudogene. The CDR3 spans 14 residues. CDR3 in DNA: TGTGCCGGAGAGACAGGGGGACTGTGGGATGGCTACACCTTC. It translates to CAGETGGLWDGYTF.